These 9 T cell receptor beta chains originate from one sample sequenced in a study of cytomegalovirus exposure and HLA in healthy donors. Clones were sequenced by immunoSEQ multiplex PCR, and TCRdb holds only the in-frame ones, with some missing. The sample shows over 45,000 clones, around nine tenths of them seen only once. The sequencing sample was made of PBMCs. The receptors derive from a man aged 18-30 years in good health and CMV-seronegative.

The V gene is TRBV6-6, the J gene TRBJ1-2, with 8 bases aligning to TRBD1. The trim removed 1 base at V and 2 bases at J, leaving 3 bases unmatched. CDR1 is MNHNY and CDR2 is SVGAGI in the germline V gene (reference sequence). The CDR3 has 15 residues. CDR3 nucleotides: TGTGCCAGCAGTTACTTAAGGACAGGGAACTATGGCTACACCTTC. It codes for CASSYLRTGNYGYTF.

V gene TRBV18 combines with J gene TRBJ1-3; D is unresolved. V was shortened by 2 bases and J by 0 bases, with 8 bases between the two germline ends. From germline, CDR1 is KGHSH and CDR2 LQKENI. The CDR3 extends over 15 amino acids. CDR3 region: CASSPSGSSGNTIYF. In DNA, the CDR3 is TGTGCCAGCTCACCATCCGGGAGCTCTGGAAACACCATATATTTT.

The rearrangement uses TRBV6-1 and TRBJ1-1, with D maybe TRBD1 (5 bases). Germline V lookup: CDR1 MNHNS, CDR2 SASEGT. With 7 bases removed from V and 0 bases from J, the gap between germline ends came to 12 bases. The CDR3 is 14 amino acids. The DNA for the CDR3 is TGTGCCAGCATCCAGACGGGGGTGAACACTGAAGCTTTCTTT. Translated, it gives CASIQTGVNTEAFF.

This clone was found once. The rearrangement uses TRBV28 and TRBJ2-3; 10 bases match TRBD2. Germline V gene sequence: CDR1 MDHEN, CDR2 SYDVKM. With 6 bases clipped from V and 3 bases from J, the junction kept 6 bases outside the gene matches. The CDR3 has 15 residues. The CDR3 here is CASRSGRDRTDTQYF. In nucleotides, the CDR3 is TGTGCCAGCAGGAGCGGGAGGGATAGGACAGATACGCAGTATTTT.

This chain links TRBV14 with TRBJ1-4; D might be TRBD1 (6 bases). The CDR3 has 17 residues. Germline V lookup: CDR1 SGHDN, CDR2 FVKESK. Trimming left V 5 bases short and J 8 bases short, with 24 bases between. In DNA, the CDR3 is TGTGCCAGCAGCTCTTACGGGGGGACAACCGAAGGGGAAAAACTGTTTTTT. This sequence encodes CASSSYGGTTEGEKLFF.

This rearrangement joins TRBV28 to TRBJ2-3; 11 nucleotides match TRBD1. The CDR3 is made up of 15 amino acids. J gave up 3 bases and V 6 bases, and 5 bases lay outside the gene matches. Germline V gives CDR1 MDHEN, CDR2 SYDVKM. The CDR3 sequence is CASSIRDRGTDTQYF. CDR3 DNA sequence: TGTGCCAGCAGCATCCGGGACAGGGGGACAGATACGCAGTATTTT.

The chain recombines TRBV6-6 with TRBJ2-7, with D maybe TRBD1 (6 bases). The V end was cut by 8 bases, the J end by 4 bases, with 15 bases between. From germline, CDR1 is MNHNY and CDR2 SVGAGI (reference sequence). CDR3 length: 13 amino acids. The CDR3 is CASSRTEVYEQYF. For the CDR3, the DNA is TGTGCCAGCTCGAGGACAGAAGTATACGAGCAGTACTTC.

The rearrangement joins TRBV4-3 to TRBJ2-6; no firm D call. The V end lost 1 base, the J end lost 1 base, and 11 bases lay between the germline ends. Germline lookup yields CDR1 LGHNA and CDR2 YSLEER. The length of the CDR3 is 17 residues. For the CDR3, the DNA is TGCGCCAGCAGCCAAGGAGACTCATCATCTGGGGCCAACGTCCTGACTTTC. Translated, it gives CASSQGDSSSGANVLTF.

V gene TRBV9 combines with J gene TRBJ1-5; unclear D gene. This CDR3 region has 13 residues. The V gene's germline CDR1 is SGDLS and CDR2 YYNGEE. V was clipped by 5 bases and J by 0 bases, with 6 bases between them. This CDR3 reads CASSKSSNQPQHF. The CDR3 DNA is TGTGCCAGCAGTAAGAGTAGCAATCAGCCCCAGCATTTT.